These T cell receptor beta chains were read from a single sample in a study of shared clonotypes between healthy human individuals. Sequencing used immunoSEQ multiplex PCR; TCRdb keeps in-frame clones, though not all of them. The sample shows around 2.1 million clones, about 93% of them seen only once. The specimen was naive CD8+ T cells from PBMCs. The receptor set was obtained from a man younger than 30 in good health. Some clones in this sample may be carry-over from other donors' samples. Both conserved end residues are part of each CDR3. A D gene is named only where the DNA matches it firmly. Clone size appears in some rows only: once, few, many, or a class for an expanded clone.

D gene	V gene	J gene	clone size	CDR3 protein	CDR3 DNA
.	TRBV6-1	TRBJ2-7	.	CASSETTGTHRSYEQYF	TGTGCCAGCAGTGAGACCACCGGGACCCATAGATCTTACGAGCAGTACTTC
.	TRBV19	TRBJ1-2	once	CASSIVEAGRSGYTF	TGTGCCAGTAGTATAGTTGAAGCAGGGAGGTCTGGCTACACCTTC
TRBD1	TRBV11-2	TRBJ2-7	.	CASSATGTGSYEQYF	TGTGCCAGCAGCGCTACCGGGACAGGGTCCTACGAGCAGTACTTC
TRBD2	TRBV25-1	TRBJ2-5	.	CASSEYLGRESLETQYF	TGTGCCAGCAGTGAGTATCTCGGGAGGGAGTCCCTGGAGACCCAGTACTTC
.	TRBV7-2	TRBJ2-7	once	CASSFKGRIYEQYF	TGTGCCAGCAGCTTCAAGGGACGTATTTACGAGCAGTACTTC
.	TRBV4-1	TRBJ2-7	.	CASSQEAERYTSYEQYF	TGCGCCAGCAGCCAAGAAGCCGAGCGGTACACCTCCTACGAGCAGTACTTC
TRBD1	TRBV27	TRBJ2-7	.	CASSTGTGVGEQYF	TGTGCCAGCAGCACCGGGACAGGGGTTGGCGAGCAGTACTTC
.	TRBV7-9	TRBJ1-4	.	CASSLGKFDRKEKLFF	TGTGCCAGCAGCCTTGGGAAGTTCGACAGGAAAGAAAAACTGTTTTTT
TRBD1	TRBV6-5	TRBJ1-5	.	CASSNRQGWFWPQHF	TGTGCCAGCAGTAATCGACAGGGGTGGTTTTGGCCCCAGCATTTT
TRBD2	TRBV28	TRBJ2-2	.	CASRVREGVTGELFF	TGTGCCAGCAGGGTGCGGGAGGGGGTCACCGGGGAGCTGTTTTTT
.	TRBV9	TRBJ1-5	.	CASSVEGGDNQPQHF	TGTGCCAGCAGCGTAGAGGGCGGGGACAATCAGCCCCAGCATTTT
.	TRBV27	TRBJ2-2	.	CASSGWDPQPSELFF	TGTGCCAGCAGTGGCTGGGACCCCCAACCCTCGGAGCTGTTTTTT
.	TRBV7-8	TRBJ1-5	once	CASSLYRQSNQPQHF	TGTGCCAGCAGCTTATACCGTCAGAGCAATCAGCCCCAGCATTTT
.	TRBV4-3	TRBJ1-1	.	CASSLDGGVGTEAFF	TGCGCCAGCAGCCTCGACGGTGGGGTTGGGACTGAAGCTTTCTTT
.	TRBV11-3	TRBJ1-1	few	CASSLGAGTEAFF	TGTGCCAGCAGCTTAGGAGCGGGGACTGAAGCTTTCTTT
.	TRBV28	TRBJ2-5	.	CASSLRGETQYF	TGTGCCAGCAGTTTACGGGGGGAGACCCAGTACTTC
.	TRBV4-1	TRBJ2-7	once	CASSQDRLFDYEQYF	TGCGCCAGCAGCCAAGATAGGTTGTTTGACTACGAGCAGTACTTC
TRBD1	TRBV5-1	TRBJ2-7	.	CASSLLGQGAYEQYF	TGCGCCAGCAGCTTGCTAGGACAGGGGGCCTACGAGCAGTACTTC
TRBD1	TRBV7-9	TRBJ2-5	.	CASSLPSGTDKETQYF	TGTGCCAGCAGCTTACCATCCGGGACAGATAAAGAGACCCAGTACTTC
TRBD1	TRBV13	TRBJ1-2	.	CASSSSPTGQYGYTF	TGTGCCAGCAGCTCCTCCCCTACGGGACAGTATGGCTACACCTTC
.	TRBV19	TRBJ2-1	.	CASSIVGVPNEQFF	TGTGCCAGTAGTATAGTGGGAGTCCCCAATGAGCAGTTCTTC
TRBD1	TRBV6-5	TRBJ2-1	.	CASSYDRVEYNEQFF	TGTGCCAGCAGTTACGACAGGGTTGAGTACAATGAGCAGTTCTTC
TRBD2	TRBV2	TRBJ2-1	.	CASSERRGVYNEQFF	TGTGCCAGCAGTGAACGGCGGGGGGTCTACAATGAGCAGTTCTTC
TRBD2	TRBV7-3	TRBJ2-1	.	CASSPTGTSGSVYEQFF	TGTGCCAGCAGCCCCACCGGGACTAGCGGGAGTGTGTATGAGCAGTTCTTC
.	TRBV4-1	TRBJ2-5	.	CASSQSPTAVITQYF	TGCGCCAGCAGCCAATCACCGACAGCGGTGATAACTCAGTACTTC
.	TRBV9	TRBJ2-1	.	CASSVDDLNEQFF	TGTGCCAGCAGCGTAGATGATTTAAATGAGCAGTTCTTC
TRBD2	TRBV2	TRBJ2-7	once	CASKIAGGFYEQYF	TGTGCCAGCAAGATAGCGGGAGGGTTCTACGAGCAGTACTTC
TRBD2	TRBV6-5	TRBJ2-5	.	CASSYREGDKTQYF	TGTGCCAGCAGTTACCGGGAGGGCGACAAGACCCAGTACTTC
.	TRBV27	TRBJ1-1	once	CASSFLGGNTEAFF	TGTGCCAGCAGTTTTTTGGGTGGGAACACTGAAGCTTTCTTT
TRBD2	TRBV7-6	TRBJ2-7	.	CASSPPASGTYEQYF	TGTGCCAGCAGCCCCCCCGCTAGCGGAACCTACGAGCAGTACTTC
.	TRBV5-6	TRBJ2-5	.	CASSPDGVPGTQYF	TGTGCCAGCAGCCCGGACGGGGTTCCAGGGACCCAGTACTTC